Shown below are 10 T cell receptor beta chains from a single sample sequenced in a study of blood T cell repertoires in COVID-19. The table came from immunoSEQ multiplex PCR; TCRdb's copy has only in-frame clones and leaves some out. The data hold 25,000 or so clones, with roughly 89% observed a single time. Input material: peripheral blood. The receptors were gathered from a human donor in a cohort sampled during active COVID-19.

This chain connects TRBV5-1 to TRBJ2-3; D gene ambiguous. CDR3 length: 14 residues. Germline V gene data show CDR1 as SGHRS and CDR2 as YFSETQ. V gave up 0 bases and J gave up 2 bases, with 7 bases separating them. The CDR3 DNA follows: TGCGCCAGCAGCTTGGGCAGTTACACAGATACGCAGTATTTT. Protein: CASSLGSYTDTQYF.

The chain couples TRBV19 to TRBJ2-3, with 9 bases fitting TRBD2. Per germline, CDR1 LNHDA and CDR2 SQIVND (reference sequence). V was pared by 2 bases and J by 5 bases, with 5 bases of the junction left unmatched. This CDR3 is 15 amino acids long. The CDR3 loop reads CASSILAGALDTQYF. The CDR3 DNA reads TGTGCCAGTAGTATATTAGCGGGAGCTTTAGATACGCAGTATTTT.

CDR3 bases: TGCAGCGCAAATCAAGGACTAGCGGACACAGATACGCAGTATTTT. Protein: CSANQGLADTDTQYF. The chain employs TRBV29-1 and TRBJ2-3; the match to TRBD2 covers 10 bases. The J segment lost 2 bases and the V segment lost 7 bases, leaving 9 bases of the junction unmatched. The CDR3 sequence is 15 residues long. Germline V lookup: CDR1 SQVTM, CDR2 ANQGSEA.

This rearrangement joins TRBV28 to TRBJ1-3, with D perhaps matching TRBD1 (6 bases). The CDR3 totals 16 residues. V lost 6 bases and J lost 3, with 18 bases in between. In germline, CDR1 is MDHEN, CDR2 SYDVKM. CDR3 residues: CASSLLQGVSGNTIYF. CDR3 nucleotides: TGTGCCAGCAGCCTCCTACAGGGAGTAAGTGGAAACACCATATATTTT.

This sequence joins TRBV4-1 and TRBJ2-1; 8 bases fit TRBD2. Per germline, CDR1 MGHRA and CDR2 YSYEKL. The CDR3 totals 18 residues. V shed 0 bases, J shed 2 bases, and the junction held 9 bases outside the gene matches. In nucleotides, the CDR3 is TGCGCCAGCAGCCAAGATCCCGCAGCGGGGGCCACCTACAATGAGCAGTTCTTC. The encoded protein is CASSQDPAAGATYNEQFF.

The V gene is TRBV11-2, the J gene TRBJ2-3, with TRBD2 identical over 10 bases. The germline V gene encodes CDR1 SGHAT and CDR2 FQNNGV. The length of the CDR3 is 15 residues. Unmatched junction bases numbered 2, after V lost 3 bases and J lost 2 bases. CDR3 coding DNA: TGTGCCAGCAGCTTGGGGACTAGCGACACAGATACGCAGTATTTT. Translating it yields CASSLGTSDTDTQYF. Drawing the rest from reference TRBV11-2 and TRBJ2-3, the complete variable domain is EAGVAQSPRYKIIEKRQSVAFWCNPISGHATLYWYQQILGQGPKLLIQFQNNGVVDDSQLPKDRFSAERLKGVDSTLKIQPAKLEDSAVYLCASSLGTSDTDTQYFGPGTRLTVL.

The chain employs TRBV5-1 and TRBJ2-3; 11 nucleotides agree with TRBD2. From germline, CDR1 is SGHRS and CDR2 YFSETQ. Trimming cost V 0 bases and J 4 bases; bases outside gene matches: 4. This CDR3 contains 16 residues. The CDR3 sequence: CASSLGGTSGPDTQYF. The DNA for the CDR3 is TGCGCCAGCAGCTTGGGGGGGACTAGCGGCCCAGATACGCAGTATTTT.

The chain has TRBV28 and TRBJ2-7; 15 bases align to TRBD2. This CDR3 contains 19 residues. From germline, CDR1 is MDHEN and CDR2 SYDVKM. V was clipped by 10 bases and J by 5 bases; unmatched bases: 21. The CDR3 DNA reads as TGTGCCACCTCGGGACTAGCGGGAGGTGGGAAACCCCGGTCGGACGAGCAGTACTTC. Its translation is CATSGLAGGGKPRSDEQYF.

The table lists this clone with a count of one. J is TRBJ1-2 and V is TRBV19, with 7 bases identical to TRBD1. CDR1 LNHDA and CDR2 SQIVND come from the germline V gene (reference sequence). This CDR3 contains 15 residues. V dropped 6 bases and J dropped 1; count of bases not matched to a gene: 8. CDR3 sequence (DNA): TGTGCCAGTAGCGTCCTACAGGGGTTTAACTATGGCTACACCTTC. Protein: CASSVLQGFNYGYTF.

CDR3 sequence: CASSLWAGDRSYEQYF. The CDR3 region has the DNA TGTGCCAGCAGCTTATGGGCAGGGGACCGATCCTACGAGCAGTACTTC. The J gene is TRBJ2-7, the V gene TRBV11-2; tentatively, D is TRBD1 (6 bases). The CDR3 is 16 amino acids. The V end was cut by 2 bases, the J end by 1 base, with 15 bases between. Germline-derived CDR1 and CDR2 are SGHAT and FQNNGV.